These 17 T cell receptor beta chains share one sample of origin, sequenced in a study of cytomegalovirus exposure and HLA in healthy donors. The PCR used 60 Vbeta and 13 Jbeta primers. Data came from immunoSEQ multiplex PCR; TCRdb stores just in-frame clones and leaves some out. The sample contains over 150,000 clones, roughly 78% of which appear only once. The sample was PBMCs. These receptors were taken from a woman aged 45-65 years in good health and CMV-seropositive.

The chain joins TRBV9 to TRBJ2-5, with D possibly TRBD1 on 6 matching bases. V was trimmed by 0 bases and J by 2 bases, leaving 17 bases between them. The CDR3 is 17 residues long. The germline gives CDR1 SGDLS, CDR2 YYNGEE. The CDR3 sequence: CASSVGGRAGAQETQYF. CDR3 nucleotide sequence: TGTGCCAGCAGCGTAGGTGGGCGGGCAGGGGCTCAAGAGACCCAGTACTTC.

This rearrangement joins TRBV11-3 to TRBJ2-7; D perhaps matches TRBD1 (6 bases). V dropped 5 bases and J dropped 7 bases, with 12 bases sitting between them. This CDR3 comprises 12 residues. CDR1 is SGHNT and CDR2 is YENEEA in the germline V gene. As DNA, the CDR3 is TGTGCCAGCAGCCTACAGGGAAGAGAGCAGTACTTC. It yields the protein CASSLQGREQYF.

The chain carries TRBV13 and TRBJ2-3, with 14 bases identical to TRBD2. From germline, CDR1 is PRHDT and CDR2 FYEKMQ (reference sequence). The CDR3 has 18 residues. V gave up 5 bases and J gave up 2 bases; unmatched junction bases: 9. CDR3 loop: CASSTSGTSGGYTDTQYF. CDR3 in DNA: TGTGCCAGCAGCACTTCCGGGACTAGCGGGGGATACACAGATACGCAGTATTTT.

The chain joins TRBV19 to TRBJ1-1; D uncertain. CDR3 length: 15 residues. Between the trimmed V and J ends, which lost 2 bases and 2 bases, there was a span of 12 bases. The germline V gene encodes CDR1 LNHDA and CDR2 SQIVND (reference sequence). The CDR3 DNA reads as TGTGCCAGTAGTATAAAGTTCGGAGTTAACACTGAAGCTTTCTTT. Its translation is CASSIKFGVNTEAFF.

Turning to this clone: Other DNA sequences from this sample encode an identical CDR3 as well. This chain links TRBV5-1 with TRBJ1-3, with unresolved D. In germline, CDR1 is SGHRS, CDR2 YFSETQ. Trimming cost V 4 bases and J 0 bases, with 8 bases left between them. The CDR3 has 14 amino acids. Here the CDR3 DNA reads TGCGCCAGCAGCCCTAGTCGCTCTGGAAACACCATATATTTT. The encoded protein is CASSPSRSGNTIYF.

The chain links TRBV6-5 to TRBJ2-5, with 9 bases fitting TRBD2. Trimming at V came to 9 bases and at J to 5 bases, leaving 4 bases not matched to a gene. The germline V gene encodes CDR1 MNHEY and CDR2 SVGAGI. The CDR3 runs 12 residues. CDR3 in amino acids: CASSGGGETQYF. In DNA, the CDR3 is TGTGCCAGTAGCGGGGGTGGGGAGACCCAGTACTTC.

This clone was seen many times. This chain joins TRBV15 and TRBJ1-3; no definite D call. Trimming pared 0 bases from V and 6 bases from J, leaving 6 bases between. The CDR3 is made up of 13 amino acids. The germline gives CDR1 LNHNV, CDR2 YYDKDF (reference sequence). The CDR3 DNA reads TGTGCCACCAGCAGAGATCCTTTAAACACCATATATTTT. Protein: CATSRDPLNTIYF.

This clone has more than one count but fewer than ten. The CDR3 spells CARWGGFQYF. The CDR3 nucleotides read TGTGCCAGATGGGGGGGGTTCCAGTACTTC. The chain recombines TRBV6-5 with TRBJ2-5; 7 nucleotides match TRBD2. Germline V gene data show CDR1 as MNHEY and CDR2 as SVGAGI. CDR3 length equals 10 residues. With 9 bases clipped from V and 10 bases from J, the junction kept 5 bases outside the gene matches.

V and J are TRBV15 and TRBJ2-5; TRBD2 aligns across 11 bases. This CDR3 is 17 amino acids long. The junction had 10 bases not matched to a gene; V was cut back by 3 bases and J by 4 bases. Germline V gene sequence: CDR1 LNHNV, CDR2 YYDKDF (reference sequence). CDR3 DNA: TGTGCCACCAGCAGGGAAGTAGCGGGGGGGCCGGGAGAGACCCAGTACTTC. The encoded protein is CATSREVAGGPGETQYF. Together with reference TRBV15 and TRBJ2-5, the CDR3 gives the full variable domain: DAMVIQNPRYQVTQFGKPVTLSCSQTLNHNVMYWYQQKSSQAPKLLFHYYDKDFNNEADTPDNFQSRRPNTSFCFLDIRSPGLGDTAMYLCATSREVAGGPGETQYFGPGTRLLVL.

This clone was observed a few times. The gene calls are TRBV4-1 and TRBJ1-1; D not certain. V lost 2 bases and J 0 bases, leaving 7 bases between the germline ends. Looked up from germline, CDR1 is MGHRA and CDR2 is YSYEKL. This CDR3 has 14 residues. The CDR3 loop is CASSQQVMNTEAFF. As DNA, the CDR3 is TGCGCCAGCAGCCAACAGGTGATGAACACTGAAGCTTTCTTT.

The V and J genes are TRBV7-2 and TRBJ2-7; 8 bases are a match to TRBD2. With 5 bases clipped from V and 5 bases from J, the junction kept 11 bases outside the gene matches. Looked up from germline, CDR1 is SGHTA and CDR2 is FQGNSA. This CDR3 region has 15 residues. CDR3 region: CASSRGGASVDEQYF. The CDR3 bases are TGTGCCAGCAGCCGGGGGGGCGCCTCTGTAGACGAGCAGTACTTC.

J is TRBJ2-7 and V is TRBV6-5, with 9 bases identical to TRBD2. The junction had 9 bases not matched to a gene; V was cut back by 6 bases and J by 3 bases. The V gene's germline CDR1 is MNHEY and CDR2 SVGAGI. The CDR3 is 15 residues long. The CDR3 DNA follows: TGTGCCAGCAGCGCCGGAGGGACTAGCAGCTACGAGCAGTACTTC. The encoded protein is CASSAGGTSSYEQYF.

The CDR3 DNA follows: TGCAGCGTCCCCGGGGGGGCTGGTGAGACCCAGTACTTC. Translated, it gives CSVPGGAGETQYF. The rearrangement uses TRBV29-1 and TRBJ2-5, with TRBD2 matching 8 bases. There are 13 residues in the CDR3. V was pared by 6 bases and J by 5 bases, with 8 bases of the junction left unmatched. CDR1 is SQVTM and CDR2 is ANQGSEA in the germline V gene. The whole variable domain, remainder taken from reference TRBV29-1 and TRBJ2-5, is SAVISQKPSRDICQRGTSLTIQCQVDSQVTMMFWYRQQPGQSLTLIATANQGSEATYESGFVIDKFPISRPNLTFSTLTVSNMSPEDSSIYLCSVPGGAGETQYFGPGTRLLVL.

The V gene is TRBV7-9, the J gene TRBJ2-7; tentative D call: TRBD1 (6 bases). Per the germline V gene, CDR1 is SEHNR and CDR2 is FQNEAQ (reference sequence). Trimming stripped 5 bases from V and 8 bases from J, with 13 bases between. The CDR3 spans 12 residues. CDR3 region: CASSDDTGKQYF. CDR3 nucleotides: TGTGCCAGCAGCGACGATACAGGGAAGCAGTACTTC.

The chain recombines TRBV19 with TRBJ1-6; D may be TRBD1 (5 bases). Looked up from germline, CDR1 is LNHDA and CDR2 is SQIVND (reference sequence). The CDR3 has 15 amino acids. V lost 2 bases and J 8 bases, leaving 13 bases between the germline ends. CDR3 protein: CASSISERGYSPLHF. CDR3 DNA sequence: TGTGCCAGTAGTATATCGGAAAGGGGTTATTCACCCCTCCACTTT.

This clone was picked up a small number of times. V usage is TRBV27 and J usage is TRBJ1-2; 9 bases are shared with TRBD1. Germline CDR1 and CDR2: MNHEY and SMNVEV (reference sequence). CDR3 length: 13 residues. V dropped 3 bases and J dropped 7; count of bases not matched to a gene: 3. The CDR3, as DNA: TGTGCCAGCAGTTTTACAGGGGGCGGTGGCTACACCTTC. As protein: CASSFTGGGGYTF.

The chain employs TRBV4-1 and TRBJ1-1, with 7 bases aligning to TRBD1. Per the germline V gene, CDR1 is MGHRA and CDR2 is YSYEKL. The CDR3 is made up of 13 amino acids. The trim removed 6 bases at V and 4 bases at J, leaving 5 bases unmatched. The CDR3, as DNA: TGCGCCAGCAGACTCGAGGGGGCCACTGAAGCTTTCTTT. Protein product: CASRLEGATEAFF.